The 22 T cell receptor beta chains below all came from one sample that was sequenced in a study of graft-versus-host responses after intestinal transplantation. The data were produced by immunoSEQ multiplex PCR, yet TCRdb's version contains in-frame clones alone and is incomplete. The data hold some 100,000 clones, with about 93% observed a single time. These receptors have no known antigen. Here the sequenced sample was unstimulated CD8+ T cells sorted from spleen or lymph node cells, taken before transplant. Every receptor here comes from a human donor who was the organ donor for an intestinal transplant.

V and J are TRBV5-1 and TRBJ2-3; the match to TRBD2 covers 16 bases. V gave up 2 bases and J gave up 4 bases; unmatched junction bases: 10. The CDR3 length is 19 residues. Germline loops: CDR1 SGHRS, CDR2 YFSETQ. In DNA form, the CDR3 reads TGCGCCAGCAGCTTTCCGGGACTAGCGGGGGGGGAGAGAGCAGATACGCAGTATTTT. It is translated as CASSFPGLAGGERADTQYF.

The chain joins TRBV6-6 to TRBJ2-5; 10 bases are shared with TRBD2. J gave up 4 bases and V 2 bases, and 7 bases lay outside the gene matches. CDR3 length: 16 amino acids. The V gene's germline CDR1 is MNHNY and CDR2 SVGAGI (reference sequence). CDR3 sequence: CASSYAAGGLGETQYF. The CDR3 DNA is TGTGCCAGCAGTTACGCAGCGGGAGGGCTTGGAGAGACCCAGTACTTC.

This chain links TRBV19 with TRBJ2-1; tentative D call: TRBD2 (5 bases). With 5 bases removed from V and 4 bases from J, the gap between germline ends came to 12 bases. The CDR3 consists of 14 residues. CDR1 and CDR2 from the germline V gene are LNHDA and SQIVND (reference sequence). CDR3 region: CASSLDSPYNEQFF. In nucleotides, the CDR3 is TGTGCCAGTAGTCTGGACTCCCCTTACAATGAGCAGTTCTTC.

This clone is a singleton in its sample. The chain links TRBV19 to TRBJ2-2; 7 positions agree with TRBD2. This CDR3 region has 13 residues. Looked up from germline, CDR1 is LNHDA and CDR2 is SQIVND (reference sequence). J was trimmed by 6 bases and V by 5 bases; bases with no gene match: 3. CDR3 sequence: CASSAGVSGELFF. The CDR3 region has the DNA TGTGCCAGTAGTGCGGGGGTTTCCGGGGAGCTGTTTTTT.

V and J are TRBV4-2 and TRBJ2-2, with D perhaps matching TRBD2 (7 bases). Trimming pared 1 base from V and 3 bases from J, leaving 9 bases between. From germline, CDR1 is LGHNA and CDR2 YNFKEQ. CDR3 length equals 15 residues. The chain's CDR3 is CASSQGEGDTGELFF. DNA of the CDR3: TGTGCCAGCAGCCAAGGGGAGGGGGACACCGGGGAGCTGTTTTTT.

The rearrangement links TRBV10-3 to TRBJ2-1, with 8 bases matching TRBD2. V shed 0 bases, J shed 6 bases, and the junction held 7 bases outside the gene matches. The CDR3 loop spans 16 amino acids. CDR1 is ENHRY and CDR2 is SYGVKD in the germline V gene. CDR3 loop: CAISESGTRNSNEQFF. The DNA of the CDR3 is TGTGCCATCAGTGAGTCCGGGACTAGAAATTCCAATGAGCAGTTCTTC.

The V call is TRBV28, the J call TRBJ2-2, with D unresolved. Germline CDR1 MDHEN, CDR2 SYDVKM. This CDR3 spans 12 amino acids. V was trimmed by 2 bases and J by 6 bases, leaving 4 bases between them. CDR3: CASSLEAGELFF. In nucleotides, the CDR3 is TGTGCCAGCAGTTTAGAGGCCGGGGAGCTGTTTTTT.

The rearrangement joins TRBV5-4 to TRBJ1-1; tentatively, D is TRBD1 (5 bases). The germline V gene encodes CDR1 SGHNT and CDR2 YYREEE (reference sequence). V was trimmed by 4 bases and J by 3 bases, leaving 16 bases between them. The CDR3 contains 15 residues. The CDR3 DNA reads TGTGCCAGCAGCCTAACAGGCGGCTTGGACACTGAAGCTTTCTTT. It yields the protein CASSLTGGLDTEAFF. Full variable domain (rest looked up from reference TRBV5-4 and TRBJ1-1): ETGVTQSPTHLIKTRGQQVTLRCSSQSGHNTVSWYQQALGQGPQFIFQYYREEENGRGNFPPRFSGLQFPNYSSELNVNALELDDSALYLCASSLTGGLDTEAFFGQGTRLTVV.

The table lists this clone with a count of one. The chain links TRBV6-6 to TRBJ2-1; 8 nucleotides match TRBD1. Per germline, CDR1 MNHNY and CDR2 SVGAGI (reference sequence). There are 12 residues in the CDR3. Trimming removed 6 bases from V and 9 bases from J; junction bases left unmatched: 4. The CDR3 DNA follows: TGTGCCAGCAGCGTCAGGGGGCGTGAGCAGTTCTTC. Its protein product is CASSVRGREQFF.

Only one count was recorded for this clone. As DNA, the CDR3 is TGCGCCAGCAGCCAAGGGCTAGGGGTGAAAGAGCAGTACTTC. Translation gives CASSQGLGVKEQYF. The chain joins TRBV4-1 to TRBJ2-7; a weak D match, TRBD1 (5 bases). The CDR3 spans 14 residues. Trimming removed 1 base at V and 7 bases at J, with 14 bases between. CDR1 MGHRA and CDR2 YSYEKL come from the germline V gene.

The V call is TRBV18, the J call TRBJ2-5; D is uncertain. Germline values: CDR1 KGHSH, CDR2 LQKENI. Trimming took off 8 bases at V and 5 bases at J, with 12 bases between the two ends. This CDR3 spans 12 amino acids. The CDR3 DNA follows: TGTGCCAGCCAATCACTCACGGAGACCCAGTACTTC. Residues: CASQSLTETQYF. Filled out from reference TRBV18 and TRBJ2-5, the complete variable domain reads NAGVMQNPRHLVRRRGQEARLRCSPMKGHSHVYWYRQLPEEGLKFMVYLQKENIIDESGMPKERFSAEFPKEGPSILRIQQVVRGDSAAYFCASQSLTETQYFGPGTRLLVL.

The chain recombines TRBV5-1 with TRBJ2-1; D gene uncertain. CDR3 size: 17 residues. Trimming left V 0 bases short and J 1 base short, with 14 bases between. Germline V lookup: CDR1 SGHRS, CDR2 YFSETQ. The CDR3 spells CASSLAWASISYNEQFF. CDR3 sequence (DNA): TGCGCCAGCAGCTTGGCTTGGGCCAGTATATCCTACAATGAGCAGTTCTTC.

The chain couples TRBV28 to TRBJ2-1, with D tentatively TRBD1 (6 bases). Trimming stripped 5 bases from V and 3 bases from J, with 14 bases between. Per the germline V gene, CDR1 is MDHEN and CDR2 is SYDVKM. CDR3 length equals 15 residues. The CDR3 DNA reads as TGTGCCAGCAGTGCAGGGGCCCTAGGCTACAATGAGCAGTTCTTC. Amino acids: CASSAGALGYNEQFF. The complete variable domain, with remaining parts taken from reference TRBV28 and TRBJ2-1, reads DVKVTQSSRYLVKRTGEKVFLECVQDMDHENMFWYRQDPGLGLRLIYFSYDVKMKEKGDIPEGYSVSREKKERFSLILESASTNQTSMYLCASSAGALGYNEQFFGPGTRLTVL.

This chain joins TRBV11-3 and TRBJ1-1; a weak D match, TRBD1 (5 bases). This CDR3 is built from 14 residues. Trimming cost V 5 bases and J 6 bases, with 16 bases left between them. Per germline, CDR1 SGHNT and CDR2 YENEEA. The CDR3 protein is CASSVGGMTAEAFF. Written as DNA, the CDR3 is TGTGCCAGCAGCGTTGGGGGGATGACGGCTGAAGCTTTCTTT.

The V gene is TRBV7-8, the J gene TRBJ2-7; weak D call: TRBD2 (5 bases). Germline V lookup: CDR1 SGHVS, CDR2 FQNEAQ. This CDR3 comprises 12 residues. Trimming pared 2 bases from V and 6 bases from J, leaving 8 bases between. CDR3: CASSLRAGEQYF. Here the CDR3 DNA reads TGTGCCAGCAGCTTAAGGGCGGGCGAGCAGTACTTC.

V gene TRBV19 combines with J gene TRBJ2-1; the D is unclear. Germline assignment: CDR1 LNHDA and CDR2 SQIVND (reference sequence). This CDR3 has 14 amino acids. Trimming shortened V by 3 bases and J by 4 bases, and 10 bases separated the two germline ends. Here the CDR3 reads CASSMGGLYNEQFF. The CDR3 DNA is TGTGCCAGTAGTATGGGTGGGCTGTACAATGAGCAGTTCTTC.

The chain recombines TRBV4-2 with TRBJ2-2; D is uncertain. Germline V CDR1 and CDR2: LGHNA, YNFKEQ. The CDR3 is 15 amino acids. V was clipped by 4 bases and J by 3 bases, with 12 bases between them. The CDR3, as DNA: TGTGCCAGCAGCCGACAACTGTGGGACACCGGGGAGCTGTTTTTT. Amino acids: CASSRQLWDTGELFF.

This chain uses TRBV6-5 with TRBJ1-1; TRBD1 agrees at 8 bases. Looked up from germline, CDR1 is MNHEY and CDR2 is SVGAGI. The CDR3 extends over 15 amino acids. The V segment lost 4 bases and the J segment 4 bases; nucleotides outside the gene matches: 8. The CDR3 region has the DNA TGTGCCAGCAGTTGGGGTGCAGGGGGCTTCACTGAAGCTTTCTTT. Its translation is CASSWGAGGFTEAFF.

This clone was found once. The J gene is TRBJ2-7, the V gene TRBV7-3; TRBD1 agrees at 7 bases. Germline CDR1 reads SGHTA; CDR2 reads FQGTGA. The CDR3 contains 15 residues. The trim removed 5 bases at V and 0 bases at J, leaving 7 bases unmatched. The CDR3: CASSPTGTASYEQYF. The DNA of the CDR3 is TGTGCCAGCAGCCCGACCGGGACAGCCTCCTACGAGCAGTACTTC. The full variable domain, its missing parts supplied by reference TRBV7-3 and TRBJ2-7, is GAGVSQTPSNKVTEKGKYVELRCDPISGHTALYWYRQSLGQGPEFLIYFQGTGAADDSGLPNDRFFAVRPEGSVSTLKIQRTERGDSAVYLCASSPTGTASYEQYFGPGTRLTVT.

Remarks on this clone: The DNA is omitted, as the CDR3 cannot be located on it reliably, and the CDR3 follows TCRdb's listing. The rearrangement joins TRBV29-1 to TRBJ2-7; TRBD1 is taken as the D call from the table, unchecked against the DNA. The germline gives CDR1 SQVTM, CDR2 ANQGSEA. The CDR3 spans 14 amino acids, including both terminal residues. CDR3: CSVGKGAGKGFEYF.

V is TRBV19 and J is TRBJ1-4, with D possibly TRBD1 on 5 matching bases. V was pared by 1 base and J by 0 bases, with 15 bases between. Germline-derived CDR1 and CDR2 are LNHDA and SQIVND (reference sequence). This CDR3 contains 18 residues. CDR3 nucleotides: TGTGCCAGTAGTATAGGACAGCGTTATACTGCAACTAATGAAAAACTGTTTTTT. Translation gives CASSIGQRYTATNEKLFF.

The rearrangement joins TRBV4-1 to TRBJ1-2; D call uncertain. Germline CDR1 reads MGHRA; CDR2 reads YSYEKL. V gave up 1 base and J gave up 6 bases, with 18 bases separating them. CDR3 length: 16 residues. CDR3 DNA: TGCGCCAGCAGCCAAGTGGCCGGGGAAGGGTCGGATGGCTACACCTTC. The encoded protein is CASSQVAGEGSDGYTF.